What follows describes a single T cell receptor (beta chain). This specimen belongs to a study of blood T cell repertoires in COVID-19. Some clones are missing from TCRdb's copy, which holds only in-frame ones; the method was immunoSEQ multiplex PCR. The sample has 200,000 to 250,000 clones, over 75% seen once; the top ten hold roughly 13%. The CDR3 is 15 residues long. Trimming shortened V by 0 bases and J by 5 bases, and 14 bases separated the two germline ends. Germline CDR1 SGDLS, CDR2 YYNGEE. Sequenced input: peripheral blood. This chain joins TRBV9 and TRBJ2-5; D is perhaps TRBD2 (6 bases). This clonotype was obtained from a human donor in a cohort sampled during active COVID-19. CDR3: CASSVGGGVGETQYF. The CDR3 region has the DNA TGTGCCAGCAGCGTAGGGGGCGGGGTTGGGGAGACCCAGTACTTC.